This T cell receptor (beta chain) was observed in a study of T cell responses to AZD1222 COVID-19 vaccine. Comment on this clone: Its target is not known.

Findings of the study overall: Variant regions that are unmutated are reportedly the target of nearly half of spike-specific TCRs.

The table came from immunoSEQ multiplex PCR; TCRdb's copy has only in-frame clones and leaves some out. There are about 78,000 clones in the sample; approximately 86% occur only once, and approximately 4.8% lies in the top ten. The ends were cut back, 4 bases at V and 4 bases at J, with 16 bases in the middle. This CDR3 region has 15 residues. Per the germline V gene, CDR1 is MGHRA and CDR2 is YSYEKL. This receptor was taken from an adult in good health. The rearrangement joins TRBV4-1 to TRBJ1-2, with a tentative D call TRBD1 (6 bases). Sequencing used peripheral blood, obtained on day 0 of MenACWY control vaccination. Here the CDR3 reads CASSPETGRAYGYTF. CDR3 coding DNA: TGCGCCAGCAGCCCGGAAACAGGGCGGGCCTATGGCTACACCTTC.